The 5 T cell receptor beta chains presented below share a single source sample, sequenced in a study of immune reconstitution after stem cell transplant in scleroderma. MiXCR, applied by TCRdb to the RT-PCR reads, yields one record per CDR3 protein. The sample has about 5,600 distinct CDR3 sequences; less than 9.5% are singletons. The sample was acquired before or after autologous hematopoietic stem cell transplantation (not recorded which). The source is a male donor with systemic sclerosis.

V gene TRBV5-1 combines with J gene TRBJ1-1; 8 bases match TRBD1. Germline trimming cut 2 bases from V and 2 bases from J; bases unmatched to any gene: 5. In germline, CDR1 is SGHRS, CDR2 YFSETQ. The CDR3 runs 15 residues. CDR3 sequence (DNA): TGCGCCAGCAGCTTTTTTGGACAGGGAAACACTGAAGCTTTCTTT. It translates to CASSFFGQGNTEAFF.

This clonotype was counted only a few times. CDR3 residues: CASSVGGGNHNEQFF. In DNA, the CDR3 is TGTGCCAGCAGCGTAGGGGGCGGGAACCACAATGAGCAGTTCTTC. J is TRBJ2-1 and V is TRBV9; the D gene is possibly TRBD2 (6 bases). CDR1 is SGDLS and CDR2 is YYNGEE in the germline V gene. This CDR3 contains 15 residues. The V end lost 0 bases, the J end lost 5 bases, and 12 bases lay between the germline ends. Looking up the rest from reference TRBV9 and TRBJ2-1 gives the full variable domain: DSGVTQTPKHLITATGQRVTLRCSPRSGDLSVYWYQQSLDQGLQFLIQYYNGEERAKGNILERFSAQQFPDLHSELNLSSLELGDSALYFCASSVGGGNHNEQFFGPGTRLTVL.

This clonotype is medium-sized (0.01 to 0.1%). J is TRBJ2-3 and V is TRBV28, with a weak D call TRBD2 (6 bases). This CDR3 is built from 15 residues. Germline CDR1 is MDHEN and CDR2 is SYDVKM. V lost 3 bases, J lost 1 base, and 11 bases lay in between. CDR3 coding DNA: TGTGCCAGCAGTTTTGCGGGGAGCCGCACAGATACGCAGTATTTT. Translating gives CASSFAGSRTDTQYF.

The rearrangement joins TRBV20-1 to TRBJ1-2; D possibly corresponds to TRBD1 (5 bases). Trimming stripped 3 bases from V and 8 bases from J, with 19 bases between. The germline CDR1 and CDR2 sequences are DFQATT and SNEGSKA (reference sequence). There are 14 residues in the CDR3. The CDR3 protein is CSARAGSVRGGYTF. CDR3 in DNA: TGCAGTGCTAGGGCTGGTTCGGTCCGGGGCGGCTACACCTTC.

This clonotype was seen only a few times. V gene TRBV5-1 combines with J gene TRBJ2-2, with TRBD2 identical over 10 bases. CDR1 and CDR2 from the germline V gene are SGHRS and YFSETQ. The CDR3 runs 15 residues. With V trimmed by 3 bases and J by 5 bases, 4 bases remained unmatched. CDR3 in amino acids: CASSYPSGSTGELFF. The CDR3 DNA reads as TGCGCCAGCAGCTACCCTAGCGGGAGTACCGGGGAGCTGTTTTTT.